This T cell receptor (beta chain) comes out of a study of PD-1 blockade in mismatch repair-deficient tumors. Study information: Enrolled about 2013-2016, patients had progressing, pretreated mismatch repair-deficient cancers of 12 to 13 types. Regarding the study as a whole: Rapid post-treatment expansion, then contraction, generally preceding radiologic response, marked tumor-resident clones.

Concerning this clone: No antigen is known for it.

TCR sequencing covered a few patients who responded to pembrolizumab. The germline V gene encodes CDR1 SGHAT and CDR2 FQDESV (reference sequence). The ends lost 5 bases at V and 8 bases at J; junction bases unmatched: 9. The CDR3 runs 14 residues. The repertoire was sequenced with immunoSEQ multiplex PCR; TCRdb's copy has only in-frame clones and lacks some. The sample lists about 25,000 clones; 65% to 85% were seen once. The chain uses TRBV11-1 and TRBJ2-1; 7 bases are shared with TRBD2. The sequencing used PBMCs, collected before pembrolizumab treatment. The clonotype was recovered from an adult with mismatch repair-deficient cancer. CDR3 bases: TGTGCCAGCAGCGCTGAAAACGGGAGGTATGAGCAGTTCTTC. It encodes CASSAENGRYEQFF.